This T cell receptor beta chain was sequenced in a study of blood T cells in healthy people across ages. Regarding the study as a whole: The study found TCR beta diversity correlated strongly with naive T cell percentage.

The CDR3 is made up of 15 amino acids. Germline V CDR1 and CDR2: MDHEN, SYDVKM. With 7 bases removed from V and 5 bases from J, the gap between germline ends came to 20 bases. Concerning this clonotype: Its antigen is unknown.

Sample-barcoded 5' priming and a J-beta primer mix drove a second PCR of 7 to 11 cycles. From the 5' RACE reads, TCRdb called clonotypes with MiXCR, one entry per CDR3 protein. The sample consists of roughly 1,000,000 distinct CDR3 sequences, less than 25% of them appearing once. The sample was also reused in another study, on T cells of mothers and their children. Per that study: There were no persistent microchimeric T cell clones detected.

Sequences were obtained from blood. The sequence derives from a girl aged 2-9 years in good health. J is TRBJ2-5 and V is TRBV28, with D possibly matching TRBD1 (5 bases). The CDR3 reads CASTPTQGSQETQYF. The CDR3, as DNA: TGTGCCAGCACTCCAACCCAGGGCTCCCAGGAGACCCAGTACTTC.